These 13 T cell receptor beta chains came from one sample sequenced in a study of blood T cell repertoires in COVID-19. TCRdb's table, derived via immunoSEQ multiplex PCR, lists solely in-frame clones and lacks some. The sample lists roughly 210,000 clones; about 85% were seen once. Sequencing input: peripheral blood. These receptors were taken from a man between 65 and 85 years old with acute or convalescent COVID-19.

The rearrangement joins TRBV5-6 to TRBJ1-4, with 8 bases lining up with TRBD1. Germline V gives CDR1 SGHDT, CDR2 YYEEEE. The CDR3 runs to 15 residues. Losses at the gene ends were 5 bases for V and 7 bases for J; bases not matched to a gene: 10. CDR3: CASSHRTGPLEKLFF. The CDR3, as DNA: TGTGCCAGCAGTCATCGGACAGGGCCACTTGAAAAACTGTTTTTT.

V and J are TRBV6-5 and TRBJ2-7, with TRBD1 identical over 7 bases. The CDR3 has 12 residues. The ends lost 8 bases at V and 6 bases at J; junction bases unmatched: 7. Germline V gives CDR1 MNHEY, CDR2 SVGAGI. The CDR3 DNA sequence: TGTGCCAGCGAAGACAGGGTTAGCGAGCAGTACTTC. Amino acids: CASEDRVSEQYF.

The rearrangement links TRBV28 to TRBJ1-5; D unclear. V shed 4 bases and J shed 1 base, with 8 bases lying between them. CDR1 is MDHEN and CDR2 is SYDVKM in the germline V gene. This CDR3 region has 14 residues. The CDR3 DNA sequence: TGTGCCAGCAGTTCGGGAGGGAGCAATCAGCCCCAGCATTTT. Encoded protein: CASSSGGSNQPQHF.

The chain is built from TRBV3-1 (or the pseudogene TRBV3-2) and TRBJ2-2; a possible D gene is TRBD1 (6 bases). CDR3 size: 14 residues. Trimming pared 4 bases from V and 13 bases from J, leaving 19 bases between. Germline V gives CDR1 LGHDT, CDR2 YNNKEL (reference sequence). The CDR3 reads CASSLPRQDGGLFF. The CDR3 DNA is TGTGCCAGCAGCCTCCCGAGACAGGACGGTGGGCTGTTTTTT.

This clone came up once. V gene TRBV3-1 (or the pseudogene TRBV3-2) combines with J gene TRBJ1-1; 7 bases are shared with TRBD1. CDR1 LGHDT and CDR2 YNNKEL come from the germline V gene (reference sequence). The ends lost 4 bases at V and 0 bases at J; junction bases unmatched: 5. CDR3 size: 15 residues. The CDR3 sequence is CASSRRTGLNTEAFF. The CDR3, as DNA: TGTGCCAGCAGCCGCAGGACAGGCCTGAACACTGAAGCTTTCTTT.

The chain couples TRBV7-2 to TRBJ2-2, with 8 nucleotides matching TRBD1. The CDR3 covers 16 residues. CDR1 SGHTA and CDR2 FQGNSA come from the germline V gene. V lost 6 bases and J lost 1; bases outside the gene matches: 7. CDR3 region: CASSYRGTGNTGELFF. DNA of the CDR3: TGTGCCAGCAGTTATCGGGGGACAGGGAACACCGGGGAGCTGTTTTTT.

The chain carries TRBV28 and TRBJ1-2; TRBD1 agrees at 9 bases. CDR3 size: 17 residues. J lost 4 bases, V lost 3 bases, and 12 bases had no gene match. Germline V gene lookup returns CDR1 MDHEN and CDR2 SYDVKM. The chain's CDR3 is CASSFLGQGRVGYGYTF. The CDR3 DNA is TGTGCCAGCAGTTTCCTGGGACAGGGTAGGGTAGGCTATGGCTACACCTTC.

The CDR3 spells CASSYAGRGETQYF. In DNA form, the CDR3 reads TGTGCCAGCAGTTACGCGGGCAGGGGTGAGACCCAGTACTTC. This sequence joins TRBV6-5 and TRBJ2-5, with a tentative D call TRBD1 (6 bases). The ends were cut back, 2 bases at V and 5 bases at J, with 12 bases in the middle. The length of the CDR3 is 14 residues. Germline values: CDR1 MNHEY, CDR2 SVGAGI.

This sequence joins TRBV15 and TRBJ2-7; possibly TRBD2 for D (5 bases). V lost 5 bases and J lost 4, with 21 bases in between. Germline CDR1 LNHNV, CDR2 YYDKDF (reference sequence). CDR3 length equals 16 residues. CDR3 in amino acids: CATSYLKGAGIYEQYF. The CDR3 coding sequence is TGTGCCACCAGCTACCTGAAGGGAGCTGGAATTTACGAGCAGTACTTC.

CDR3 in amino acids: CASSLAPDSSQHF. The CDR3 coding sequence is TGCGCCAGCAGCTTGGCGCCAGACTCCTCACAGCATTTT. The chain links TRBV5-1 to TRBJ1-5; D not certain. Germline V CDR1 and CDR2: SGHRS, YFSETQ. The CDR3 is 13 residues long. The V gene lost 0 bases and the J gene lost 13 bases, with 14 bases spanning the gap.

This rearrangement joins TRBV4-1 to TRBJ1-4, with a possible D match to TRBD1 (6 bases). Germline-derived CDR1 and CDR2 are MGHRA and YSYEKL. This CDR3 is 15 amino acids long. V lost 0 bases and J 3 bases, leaving 8 bases between the germline ends. The chain's CDR3 is CASSQESGANEKLFF. The CDR3 coding sequence is TGCGCCAGCAGCCAAGAGTCAGGGGCTAATGAAAAACTGTTTTTT.

The chain uses TRBV19 and TRBJ2-7, with TRBD1 identical over 9 bases. The CDR3 has 16 residues. Germline CDR1 reads LNHDA; CDR2 reads SQIVND (reference sequence). V dropped 4 bases and J dropped 7; count of bases not matched to a gene: 14. Here the CDR3 reads CASSKDRGGGYMEQYF. In nucleotides, the CDR3 is TGTGCCAGTAGTAAGGACAGGGGAGGAGGCTATATGGAGCAGTACTTC.

J is TRBJ2-2 and V is TRBV6-1, with 9 bases that match TRBD2. The V and J ends lost 4 bases and 4 bases, in that order; junction bases with no gene match: 13. Germline assignment: CDR1 MNHNS and CDR2 SASEGT. This CDR3 is 18 amino acids long. CDR3 sequence reads: CASSGSEGGRETTGELFF. In DNA, the CDR3 is TGTGCCAGCAGTGGGTCGGAAGGCGGGAGGGAGACCACCGGGGAGCTGTTTTTT.